Following are 10 T cell receptor beta chains from one sample sequenced in a study of post-analysis software for immune sequencing data. Their specific antigens are unknown. Study-wide points: TRBV segments more frequent in patients than in controls numbered several and included TRBV5-6, TRBV5-1 and TRBV20-1.

Unique molecular identifiers tagged the TCR beta cDNA libraries. In TCRdb, the PCR reads were re-called with MiXCR into one record per CDR3 protein. The sample yields about 430,000 distinct CDR3 sequences, approximately 39% seen once. Sequencing used blood. Source of these receptors: a girl aged 2 to 9 with multiple sclerosis.

In nucleotides, the CDR3 is TGTGCCAGCAGCTTAGGGGGATGGCAGTACTTC. Its protein is CASSLGGWQYF. The chain has TRBV5-8 and TRBJ2-5; D might be TRBD1 (6 bases). Germline CDR1 SGHTS, CDR2 YDEGEE. There are 11 residues in the CDR3. The V and J ends lost 2 bases and 11 bases respectively, with 10 bases between them.

The rearrangement uses TRBV5-1 and TRBJ1-2, with 7 bases matching TRBD1. Losses at the gene ends were 5 bases for V and 5 bases for J; bases not matched to a gene: 12. CDR3 length equals 15 residues. The germline gives CDR1 SGHRS, CDR2 YFSETQ. The CDR3 DNA sequence: TGCGCCAGCAGTATGTCGGGCAGGGGGAGTTATGGCTACACCTTC. This sequence encodes CASSMSGRGSYGYTF.

As DNA, the CDR3 is TGTGCCACAAGACAGGTGGATCAGCCCCAGCATTTT. It encodes CATRQVDQPQHF. The rearrangement joins TRBV10-3 to TRBJ1-5; a possible D gene is TRBD1 (6 bases). The germline CDR1 and CDR2 sequences are ENHRY and SYGVKD. This CDR3 spans 12 amino acids. V gave up 10 bases and J gave up 5 bases, with 12 bases separating them.

CDR3: CASKGQPLTGNTIYF. The DNA for the CDR3 is TGTGCCAGCAAAGGCCAGCCCCTTACTGGAAACACCATATATTTT. The chain is built from TRBV7-8 and TRBJ1-3; D not certain. Germline loops: CDR1 SGHVS, CDR2 FQNEAQ. The V gene lost 7 bases and the J gene lost 2 bases, with 15 bases spanning the gap. The CDR3 loop spans 15 amino acids.

V and J are TRBV7-3 and TRBJ2-1, with D possibly matching TRBD2 (6 bases). Germline loops: CDR1 SGHTA, CDR2 FQGTGA. Trimming pared 2 bases from V and 6 bases from J, leaving 8 bases between. The CDR3 spans 13 residues. CDR3 sequence (DNA): TGTGCCAGCAGCTTAGGGACTCCCAATGAGCAGTTCTTC. Encoded protein: CASSLGTPNEQFF.

The V gene is TRBV24-1, the J gene TRBJ2-7, with 8 bases aligning to TRBD1. The DNA end lines up better with TRBJ2-5; the J call may be wrong. The CDR3 has 16 residues. Germline V gene lookup returns CDR1 KGHDR and CDR2 SFDVKD. This chain's CDR3 is CATSEILQGAEETQYF. The CDR3 DNA follows: TGTGCCACCAGCGAGATCCTTCAGGGGGCTGAGGAGACCCAGTACTTC.

The chain combines TRBV7-9 with TRBJ1-4, with 10 bases identical to TRBD1. Losses at the gene ends were 5 bases for V and 8 bases for J; bases not matched to a gene: 5. Germline V lookup: CDR1 SEHNR, CDR2 FQNEAQ (reference sequence). The CDR3 consists of 14 residues. CDR3 sequence (DNA): TGTGCCAGCAGCCGACAGGGGGCCGCGGAAAAACTGTTTTTT. Its translation: CASSRQGAAEKLFF.

The chain uses TRBV7-2 and TRBJ2-5; a weak D match, TRBD1 (5 bases). Looked up from germline, CDR1 is SGHTA and CDR2 is FQGNSA. With 4 bases removed from V and 5 bases from J, the gap between germline ends came to 23 bases. The CDR3 is 17 amino acids. The CDR3 loop reads CASSSMGLAGWKETQYF. The CDR3 DNA reads TGTGCCAGCAGCTCTATGGGGTTAGCAGGGTGGAAGGAGACCCAGTACTTC. Based on the CDR3 plus reference TRBV7-2 and TRBJ2-5, the full variable domain is GAGVSQSPSNKVTEKGKDVELRCDPISGHTALYWYRQSLGQGLEFLIYFQGNSAPDKSGLPSDRFSAERTGGSVSTLTIQRTQQEDSAVYLCASSSMGLAGWKETQYFGPGTRLLVL.

This sequence joins TRBV5-1 and TRBJ2-1; 11 nucleotides match TRBD2. Per the germline V gene, CDR1 is SGHRS and CDR2 is YFSETQ. This CDR3 has 15 amino acids. After removal of 1 base from V and 7 bases from J, the junction contained 4 bases not matched to a gene. DNA for the CDR3: TGCGCCAGCAGCTTGATGTCTAGCGGGGGGAATGAGCAGTTCTTC. It translates to CASSLMSSGGNEQFF.

This clonotype was recorded a few times. This chain uses TRBV25-1 with TRBJ1-2; D is ambiguous. This CDR3 has 13 amino acids. Trimming cost V 4 bases and J 3 bases, with 9 bases left between them. Germline V gene lookup returns CDR1 MGHDK and CDR2 SYGVNS. The CDR3 region has the DNA TGTGCCAGCAGTGCAATCTCAGACTATGGCTACACCTTC. Amino acid sequence: CASSAISDYGYTF.